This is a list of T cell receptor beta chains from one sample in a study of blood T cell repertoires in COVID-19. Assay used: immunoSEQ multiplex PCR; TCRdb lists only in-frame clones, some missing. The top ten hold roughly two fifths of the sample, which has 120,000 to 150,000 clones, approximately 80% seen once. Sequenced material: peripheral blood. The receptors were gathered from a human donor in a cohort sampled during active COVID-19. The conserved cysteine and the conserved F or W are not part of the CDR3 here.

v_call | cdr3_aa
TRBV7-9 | ASSQQGTDKTYEQY
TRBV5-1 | ASSLLGGGRGNEQF
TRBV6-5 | ASSRDRGYQETQY
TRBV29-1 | SVWGEDEGQF
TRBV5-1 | ASSLQGDEQF
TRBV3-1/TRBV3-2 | ASSQDGRGEPSYEQY
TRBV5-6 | ASSLDRGRGQPQH
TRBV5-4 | ASSLGGGLAGVGDTQY
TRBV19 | ASKATDTQY
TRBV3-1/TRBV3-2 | ASSPARYTGELF
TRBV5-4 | ASSFGQGFHEQY
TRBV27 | ASKDPQGAGNEQF
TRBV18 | ASSRLAGGSQGQY
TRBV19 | ASSPDNSQYGYT
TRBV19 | ASRKTGVGNQPQH
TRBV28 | ASSPTALNEKLF
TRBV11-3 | ASSLGAKGETQY
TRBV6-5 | ASSTTGGQGYT
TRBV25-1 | GSGGSGNTIY
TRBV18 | ASSPGQGASYSNQPQH